The TCR beta chain described here comes from a study of glioma-infiltrating T cells. This clonotype showed up many times. Its target is unknown. Using RNA template, CDR3s of TCR alpha and beta were amplified with iRepertoire arm-PCR. TCRdb itself ran the multiplex PCR reads through MiXCR, one entry per CDR3 protein. The sample yields around 130,000 distinct CDR3 sequences, around 23% seen once. CDR1 and CDR2 (germline): LNHDA, SQIVND (reference sequence). This CDR3 is 15 amino acids long. The V and J ends lost 6 bases and 1 base respectively, with 13 bases between them. Study observations and caveats: Above-expected tissue-blood divergence occurred in all gliomas, most in low-grade ones.

Sequenced sample: glioma tissue, nonneoplastic brain tissue, or PBMCs (not recorded which). This chain joins TRBV19 and TRBJ1-5, with a tentative D call TRBD1 (6 bases). The clonotype was recovered from a human donor with low-grade glioma or glioblastoma, undergoing nonglioma brain surgery, or in good health (not recorded which). CDR3 loop: CASRGQGQSNQPQHF. For the CDR3, the DNA is TGTGCCAGTAGAGGGCAGGGGCAGAGCAATCAGCCCCAGCATTTT. Looking up the rest from reference TRBV19 and TRBJ1-5 gives the full variable domain: DGGITQSPKYLFRKEGQNVTLSCEQNLNHDAMYWYRQDPGQGLRLIYYSQIVNDFQKGDIAEGYSVSREKKESFPLTVTSAQKNPTAFYLCASRGQGQSNQPQHFGDGTRLSIL.